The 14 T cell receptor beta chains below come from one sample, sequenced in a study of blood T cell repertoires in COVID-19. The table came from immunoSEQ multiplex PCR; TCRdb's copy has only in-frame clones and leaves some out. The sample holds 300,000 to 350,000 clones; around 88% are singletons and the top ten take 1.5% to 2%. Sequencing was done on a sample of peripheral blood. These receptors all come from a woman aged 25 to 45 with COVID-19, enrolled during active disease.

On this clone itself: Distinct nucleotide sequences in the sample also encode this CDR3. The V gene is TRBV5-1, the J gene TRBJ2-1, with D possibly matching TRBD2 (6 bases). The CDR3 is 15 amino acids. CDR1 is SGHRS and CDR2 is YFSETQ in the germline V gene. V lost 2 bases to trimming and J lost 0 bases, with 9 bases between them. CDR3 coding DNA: TGCGCCAGCAGCTTTGGAGGGAGCTCCTACAATGAGCAGTTCTTC. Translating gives CASSFGGSSYNEQFF.

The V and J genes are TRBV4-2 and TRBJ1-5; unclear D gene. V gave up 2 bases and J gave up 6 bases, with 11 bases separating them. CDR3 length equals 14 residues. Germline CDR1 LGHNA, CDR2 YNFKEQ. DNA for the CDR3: TGTGCCAGCAGCCAATCGGTAGTCGGTCAGCCCCAGCATTTT. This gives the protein CASSQSVVGQPQHF.

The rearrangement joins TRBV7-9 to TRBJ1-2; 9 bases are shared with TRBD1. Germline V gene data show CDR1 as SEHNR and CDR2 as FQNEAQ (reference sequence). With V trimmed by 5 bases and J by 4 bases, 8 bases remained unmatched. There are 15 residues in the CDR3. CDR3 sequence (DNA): TGTGCCAGCAGCGGGGAACAGGGGGCGAGCTATGGCTACACCTTC. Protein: CASSGEQGASYGYTF.

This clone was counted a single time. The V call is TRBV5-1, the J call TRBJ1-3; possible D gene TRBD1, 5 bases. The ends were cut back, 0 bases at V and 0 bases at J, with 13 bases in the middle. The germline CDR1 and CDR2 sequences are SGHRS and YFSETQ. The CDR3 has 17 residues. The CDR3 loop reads CASSLDAGPFSGNTIYF. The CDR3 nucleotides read TGCGCCAGCAGCTTGGACGCAGGGCCTTTCTCTGGAAACACCATATATTTT.

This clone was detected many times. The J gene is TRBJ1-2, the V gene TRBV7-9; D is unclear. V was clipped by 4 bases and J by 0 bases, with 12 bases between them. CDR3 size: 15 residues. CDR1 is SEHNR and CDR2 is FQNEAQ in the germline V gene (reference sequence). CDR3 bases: TGTGCCAGCAGCTCCTACAGTAGAGCTAACTATGGCTACACCTTC. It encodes CASSSYSRANYGYTF.

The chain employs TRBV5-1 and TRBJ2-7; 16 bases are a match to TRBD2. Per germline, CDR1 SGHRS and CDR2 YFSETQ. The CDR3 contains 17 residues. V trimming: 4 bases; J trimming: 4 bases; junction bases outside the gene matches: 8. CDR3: CASSGGTSGGAGYEQYF. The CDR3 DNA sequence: TGCGCCAGCAGCGGCGGGACTAGCGGGGGGGCAGGGTACGAGCAGTACTTC.

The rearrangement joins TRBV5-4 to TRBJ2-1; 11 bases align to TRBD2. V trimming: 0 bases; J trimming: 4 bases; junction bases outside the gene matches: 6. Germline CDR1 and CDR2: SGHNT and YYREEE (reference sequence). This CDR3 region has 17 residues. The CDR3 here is CASSLVLAGALYNEQFF. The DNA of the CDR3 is TGTGCCAGCAGCTTGGTACTAGCGGGGGCCCTATACAATGAGCAGTTCTTC.

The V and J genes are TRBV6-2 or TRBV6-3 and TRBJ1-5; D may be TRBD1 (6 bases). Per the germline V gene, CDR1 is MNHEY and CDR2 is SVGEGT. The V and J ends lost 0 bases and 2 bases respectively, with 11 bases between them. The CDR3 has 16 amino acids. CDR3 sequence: CASSYSTRTGNQPQHF. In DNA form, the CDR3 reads TGTGCCAGCAGTTACTCAACCAGGACAGGCAATCAGCCCCAGCATTTT.

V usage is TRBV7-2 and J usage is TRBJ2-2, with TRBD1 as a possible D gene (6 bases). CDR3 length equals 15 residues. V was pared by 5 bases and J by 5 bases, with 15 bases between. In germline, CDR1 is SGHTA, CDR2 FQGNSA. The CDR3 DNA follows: TGTGCCAGCAGCCCCCAGGGGCTCGTGACCGGGGAGCTGTTTTTT. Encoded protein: CASSPQGLVTGELFF.

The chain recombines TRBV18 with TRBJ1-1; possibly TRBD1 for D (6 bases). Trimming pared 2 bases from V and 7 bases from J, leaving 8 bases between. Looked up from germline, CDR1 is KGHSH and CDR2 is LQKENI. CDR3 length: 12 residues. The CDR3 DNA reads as TGTGCCAGCTCACCAGGGGGCGGTGAAGCTTTCTTT. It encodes CASSPGGGEAFF.

DNA for the CDR3: TGTGCCAGCGGCACAGGGAGAGGGGCCAGCAATCAGCCCCAGCATTTT. Encoded protein: CASGTGRGASNQPQHF. This sequence joins TRBV18 and TRBJ1-5, with a weak D call TRBD1 (6 bases). Trimming pared 8 bases from V and 1 base from J, leaving 18 bases between. From germline, CDR1 is KGHSH and CDR2 LQKENI. The CDR3 loop spans 16 amino acids. The full variable domain, in which reference TRBV18 and TRBJ1-5 provide the parts outside the CDR3, is NAGVMQNPRHLVRRRGQEARLRCSPMKGHSHVYWYRQLPEEGLKFMVYLQKENIIDESGMPKERFSAEFPKEGPSILRIQQVVRGDSAAYFCASGTGRGASNQPQHFGDGTRLSIL.

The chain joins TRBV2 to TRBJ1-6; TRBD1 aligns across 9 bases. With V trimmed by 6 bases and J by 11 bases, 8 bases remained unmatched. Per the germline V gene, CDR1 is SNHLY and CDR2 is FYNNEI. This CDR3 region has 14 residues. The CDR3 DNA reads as TGTGCCAGCAGAGCGGGACAGGGAACGGCACCCCTCCACTTT. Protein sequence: CASRAGQGTAPLHF.

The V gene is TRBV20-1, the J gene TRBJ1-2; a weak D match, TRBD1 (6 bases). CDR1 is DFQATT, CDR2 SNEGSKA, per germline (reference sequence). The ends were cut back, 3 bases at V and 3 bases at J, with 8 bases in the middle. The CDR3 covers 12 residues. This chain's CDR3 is CSASQGYYGYTF. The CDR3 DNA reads TGCAGTGCTAGTCAGGGGTACTATGGCTACACCTTC.

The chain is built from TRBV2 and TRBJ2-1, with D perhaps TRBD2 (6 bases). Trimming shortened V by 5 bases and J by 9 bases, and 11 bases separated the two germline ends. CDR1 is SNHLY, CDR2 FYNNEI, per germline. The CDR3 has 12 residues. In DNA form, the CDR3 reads TGTGCCAGCAGTCCTGGGGGGAGTGAGCAGTTCTTC. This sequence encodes CASSPGGSEQFF.